This T cell receptor (beta chain) is from a study of T cells after yellow fever vaccination. Background on the study: Preparation used SMART-Seq v4 Ultra Low Input for the low-cell-number fractions.

TCRdb analysed the 5' RACE reads with MiXCR anew, one entry per CDR3 protein. The sample lists 340,000 or so distinct CDR3 sequences, 9.5% to 15% occurring once. The CDR3 contains 16 residues. Germline V lookup: CDR1 SGHRS, CDR2 YFSETQ. The V and J ends lost 5 bases and 4 bases, in that order; junction bases with no gene match: 8. Sequencing used CD4+ T cells sorted from PBMCs, obtained 15 days after the yellow fever booster vaccination. The genes are TRBV5-1 and TRBJ2-2; 10 nucleotides line up with TRBD1. This receptor was identified in a man between 18 and 29 years old who received the YFV17D yellow fever vaccine. The CDR3 loop reads CASRPTGGAGTGELFF. CDR3 nucleotide sequence: TGCGCCAGCAGACCGACAGGGGGCGCTGGCACCGGGGAGCTGTTTTTT.